This paragraph reports one T cell receptor (beta chain). No antigen is known for it. Template material for amplifying TCR beta CDR3 regions consisted of RNA transcripts. The HTBI primer set served for first-round RT-PCR of the TCR CDR3. TCRdb used MiXCR to reprocess the multiplex PCR reads, holding one entry per CDR3 protein. The sample includes a few hundred thousand distinct CDR3 sequences, around a sixth of them seen just once. CDR1 and CDR2 (germline): MNHNS, SASEGT. Trimming removed 7 bases at V and 0 bases at J, with 12 bases between. The CDR3 is 15 amino acids. The data were obtained in a study of T cells in Graves' hyperthyroidism and ophthalmopathy. Overall study context: Upon initial diagnosis and before any treatment, peripheral blood was collected. Study findings and constraints: It was a median roughly six months before onset that the model predicted ophthalmopathy. Blood samples included most of the expanded thyroid clonotypes exceeding 0.001.

Source material for PBMCs was about 10 ml fresh peripheral blood. The source is a man between 18 and 29 years old with Graves' ophthalmopathy. The V and J genes are TRBV6-1 and TRBJ1-4; D is ambiguous. The sequencing sample was made of blood. The CDR3 is CASKETKATNEKLFF. The CDR3 DNA follows: TGTGCCAGCAAGGAGACAAAGGCAACTAATGAAAAACTGTTTTTT.